The 18 T cell receptor beta chains presented below share a single source sample, sequenced in a study of blood T cell repertoires in COVID-19 (TCRdb year 2020). Library prep was done by the immunoSEQ multiplex PCR assay. The table was pulled from immuneACCESS by TCRdb, which kept in-frame rearrangements only. Such tables lose some clones; where checked, under half of the loss comes from unresolved V genes, and the rest has no known cause. A total of under 150,000 clones appear in this sample, approximately 81% of them only once. In total, the top ten clones hold 3% to 3.5% of the sample. The specimen sequenced was peripheral blood. These TCRs come from a man aged 35 to 55 with acute or convalescent COVID-19.

This clone was seen a few times. V gene TRBV30 combines with J gene TRBJ1-5; 12 positions match TRBD1. V gave up 2 bases and J gave up 4 bases; unmatched junction bases: 6. Germline values: CDR1 GTSNPN, CDR2 SVGIG (reference sequence). The CDR3 totals 16 residues. CDR3 protein: CAWSRDRGPGNQPQHF. CDR3 coding DNA: TGTGCCTGGAGTAGGGACAGGGGGCCAGGTAATCAGCCCCAGCATTTT.

The CDR3 is CASSFRQGFGELFF. CDR3 nucleotide sequence: TGTGCCAGCAGCTTCAGACAGGGGTTCGGGGAGCTGTTTTTT. The chain joins TRBV9 to TRBJ2-2, with TRBD1 matching over 8 bases. Germline trimming cut 4 bases from V and 7 bases from J; bases unmatched to any gene: 6. The CDR3 is made up of 14 amino acids. CDR1 and CDR2 from the germline V gene are SGDLS and YYNGEE.

This chain links TRBV6-1 with TRBJ1-1; 12 nucleotides agree with TRBD1. V lost 7 bases and J lost 11; bases outside the gene matches: 8. The CDR3 spans 13 residues. Germline loops: CDR1 MNHNS, CDR2 SASEGT. The CDR3 nucleotides read TGTGCCAGCATAAGGGGACAGGGGGCCGGGGCTTTCTTT. Its protein product is CASIRGQGAGAFF.

This clone was counted at least ten times. The rearrangement links TRBV4-3 to TRBJ1-2, with 7 bases lining up with TRBD1. The CDR3 extends over 14 amino acids. Germline-derived CDR1 and CDR2 are LGHNA and YSLEER. V was pared by 0 bases and J by 4 bases, with 2 bases of the junction left unmatched. Written as DNA, the CDR3 is TGCGCCAGCAGCCAAGACAGGGGGATCTATGGCTACACCTTC. Translating it yields CASSQDRGIYGYTF.

The chain joins TRBV19 to TRBJ1-1; D might be TRBD1 (6 bases). CDR3 length: 14 residues. Trimming shortened V by 6 bases and J by 1 base, and 12 bases separated the two germline ends. Germline assignment: CDR1 LNHDA and CDR2 SQIVND (reference sequence). CDR3 in amino acids: CASRVTGGNTEAFF. CDR3 coding DNA: TGTGCCAGTAGGGTGACAGGAGGGAACACTGAAGCTTTCTTT. Combining the CDR3 with reference TRBV19 and TRBJ1-1 gives the whole variable domain DGGITQSPKYLFRKEGQNVTLSCEQNLNHDAMYWYRQDPGQGLRLIYYSQIVNDFQKGDIAEGYSVSREKKESFPLTVTSAQKNPTAFYLCASRVTGGNTEAFFGQGTRLTVV.

This chain links TRBV28 with TRBJ2-4; D not certain. V dropped 5 bases and J dropped 0 bases, with 14 bases sitting between them. CDR1 and CDR2 from the germline V gene are MDHEN and SYDVKM. The CDR3 consists of 16 residues. CDR3 amino acids: CASSPTVYIAKNIQYF. The CDR3 DNA reads as TGTGCCAGCAGTCCCACAGTCTATATAGCCAAAAACATTCAGTACTTC.

The genes are TRBV29-1 and TRBJ2-5; 8 nucleotides match TRBD1. This CDR3 region has 13 residues. Germline loops: CDR1 SQVTM, CDR2 ANQGSEA. With 2 bases clipped from V and 1 base from J, the junction kept 0 bases outside the gene matches. The CDR3 protein is CSVEQGAQETQYF. CDR3 DNA: TGCAGCGTTGAACAGGGGGCCCAAGAGACCCAGTACTTC.

Only a few counts were recorded for this clone. V and J are TRBV7-9 and TRBJ2-7, with D possibly being TRBD1 (5 bases). Germline-derived CDR1 and CDR2 are SEHNR and FQNEAQ (reference sequence). Trimming took off 4 bases at V and 7 bases at J, with 20 bases between the two ends. This CDR3 has 15 amino acids. The CDR3 bases are TGTGCCAGCAGCTCCGCAAATGGACAATCGCGAGAGCAGTACTTC. It codes for CASSSANGQSREQYF.

The chain is built from TRBV7-2 and TRBJ2-7; TRBD1 is a possible D gene (6 bases). Trimming left V 4 bases short and J 3 bases short, with 10 bases between. The germline V gene has CDR1 SGHTA and CDR2 FQGNSA. CDR3 length: 13 amino acids. This CDR3 is CASSYQQGYEQYF. DNA for the CDR3: TGTGCCAGCAGCTACCAACAGGGCTACGAGCAGTACTTC.

The sample holds a few counts of this clone. CDR3 protein: CASSSNRIFNEKLFF. In DNA form, the CDR3 reads TGTGCCAGCAGCTCCAACAGGATCTTTAATGAAAAACTGTTTTTT. This chain links TRBV7-9 with TRBJ1-4; TRBD1 might be the D (5 bases). Between the trimmed V and J ends, which lost 4 bases and 4 bases, there was a span of 13 bases. Germline loops: CDR1 SEHNR, CDR2 FQNEAQ (reference sequence). CDR3 length: 15 amino acids.

CDR3 nucleotides: TGTGCCAGCAGCGTAGGTAGCGGGGGGGCAACATACGAGCAGTACTTC. Its protein product is CASSVGSGGATYEQYF. The chain is built from TRBV9 and TRBJ2-7; TRBD2 matches 11 bases. The length of the CDR3 is 16 residues. The V and J ends lost 0 bases and 4 bases, in that order; junction bases with no gene match: 6. In germline, CDR1 is SGDLS, CDR2 YYNGEE.

This clone was picked up a small number of times. The chain employs TRBV19 and TRBJ1-1; D may be TRBD1 (6 bases). The CDR3 contains 14 residues. CDR1 is LNHDA, CDR2 SQIVND, per germline (reference sequence). The ends were cut back, 7 bases at V and 0 bases at J, with 12 bases in the middle. The CDR3 sequence is CASNLDRMNTEAFF. The CDR3, as DNA: TGTGCCAGTAATCTCGACAGGATGAACACTGAAGCTTTCTTT.

This rearrangement joins TRBV10-1 to TRBJ2-1, with 11 bases that match TRBD2. Germline trimming cut 6 bases from V and 5 bases from J; bases unmatched to any gene: 6. The CDR3 runs 15 residues. CDR1 is WNHNN, CDR2 SYGVQD, per germline (reference sequence). CDR3 residues: CASRTTSGANNEQFF. For the CDR3, the DNA is TGCGCCAGCAGGACGACTAGCGGGGCCAACAATGAGCAGTTCTTC.

J is TRBJ2-5 and V is TRBV5-6, with 7 bases that match TRBD1. Germline loops: CDR1 SGHDT, CDR2 YYEEEE. Losses at the gene ends were 6 bases for V and 5 bases for J; bases not matched to a gene: 7. The length of the CDR3 is 13 residues. CDR3: CASTRTGRETQYF. The CDR3 nucleotides are TGTGCCAGCACACGGACAGGCAGGGAGACCCAGTACTTC.

This sequence joins TRBV5-1 and TRBJ1-3; TRBD1 matches 7 bases. Germline loops: CDR1 SGHRS, CDR2 YFSETQ. The ends lost 4 bases at V and 0 bases at J; junction bases unmatched: 19. The CDR3 extends over 20 amino acids. CDR3 sequence reads: CASSPWEGDTGDLSGNTIYF. CDR3 DNA sequence: TGCGCCAGCAGCCCGTGGGAAGGGGACACAGGGGACCTCTCTGGAAACACCATATATTTT.

V is TRBV6-5 and J is TRBJ2-7; D gene uncertain. CDR3 size: 13 residues. The V and J ends lost 2 bases and 2 bases respectively, with 7 bases between them. Germline V gene data show CDR1 as MNHEY and CDR2 as SVGAGI. CDR3 region: CASSYGQTYEQYF. Written as DNA, the CDR3 is TGTGCCAGCAGTTACGGGCAGACCTACGAGCAGTACTTC.

A few counts support this clone. This sequence joins TRBV13 and TRBJ2-1; 8 bases line up with TRBD2. Per germline, CDR1 PRHDT and CDR2 FYEKMQ (reference sequence). With 5 bases clipped from V and 7 bases from J, the junction kept 13 bases outside the gene matches. The CDR3 covers 16 residues. The CDR3, as DNA: TGTGCCAGCAGCCGCCCGCCGGGGGGGCCGAGGAATGAGCAGTTCTTC. Amino acids: CASSRPPGGPRNEQFF. The full variable domain, with the rest looked up from reference TRBV13 and TRBJ2-1, is AAGVIQSPRHLIKEKRETATLKCYPIPRHDTVYWYQQGPGQDPQFLISFYEKMQSDKGSIPDRFSAQQFSDYHSELNMSSLELGDSALYFCASSRPPGGPRNEQFFGPGTRLTVL.

The chain is built from TRBV20-1 and TRBJ1-3; D may be TRBD1 (5 bases). Trimming left V 3 bases short and J 5 bases short, with 11 bases between. CDR1 is DFQATT and CDR2 is SNEGSKA in the germline V gene (reference sequence). This CDR3 has 13 residues. The CDR3 DNA sequence: TGCAGTGCTAGTTATAGGGGAAGAAACACCATATATTTT. It codes for CSASYRGRNTIYF.